These 17 T cell receptor beta chains were all obtained from the same sample, sequenced in a study of cytomegalovirus exposure and HLA in healthy donors. PCR involved 60 Vbeta and 13 Jbeta primers. Using immunoSEQ multiplex PCR, the repertoire was profiled, and TCRdb retains in-frame clones only, with some absent. The sample yields about 150,000 clones, about 75% seen once. The sample comprised PBMCs. The receptors shown here come from a man in his sixties in good health and CMV-seronegative.

The gene calls are TRBV4-3 and TRBJ2-2, with 11 bases that match TRBD2. CDR3 size: 16 residues. The V gene's germline CDR1 is LGHNA and CDR2 YSLEER. With V trimmed by 4 bases and J by 5 bases, 6 bases remained unmatched. The CDR3 here is CASSPNLAGGTGELFF. The CDR3 DNA is TGCGCCAGCAGCCCCAACTTAGCGGGAGGGACCGGGGAGCTGTTTTTT.

V gene TRBV2 combines with J gene TRBJ2-2; D remains ambiguous. Trimming shortened V by 4 bases and J by 1 base, and 10 bases separated the two germline ends. Germline V gene lookup returns CDR1 SNHLY and CDR2 FYNNEI. The CDR3 covers 15 residues. DNA for the CDR3: TGTGCCAGCAGTGCCGAGCGATTGAACACCGGGGAGCTGTTTTTT. Its protein product is CASSAERLNTGELFF.

This sequence joins TRBV7-2 and TRBJ2-2, with D hard to call. V was clipped by 1 base and J by 4 bases, with 16 bases between them. From germline, CDR1 is SGHTA and CDR2 FQGNSA. There are 17 residues in the CDR3. The CDR3 loop is CASSLGLSSNRTGELFF. In nucleotides, the CDR3 is TGTGCCAGCAGCTTAGGACTTAGCAGCAACCGCACCGGGGAGCTGTTTTTT.

This rearrangement joins TRBV5-1 to TRBJ2-3, with D uncertain. From germline, CDR1 is SGHRS and CDR2 YFSETQ. The CDR3 is 13 amino acids. The V gene lost 3 bases and the J gene lost 2 bases, with 7 bases spanning the gap. The CDR3 reads CASSSIPTDTQYF. For the CDR3, the DNA is TGCGCCAGCAGCTCCATTCCCACAGATACGCAGTATTTT.

This clone has only one observation. V gene TRBV6-1 combines with J gene TRBJ1-4; maybe TRBD1 (5 bases). This CDR3 is 16 amino acids long. Looked up from germline, CDR1 is MNHNS and CDR2 is SASEGT. The V end lost 2 bases, the J end lost 3 bases, and 13 bases lay between the germline ends. The CDR3 nucleotides are TGTGCCAGCAGTGAAATAGGGGATACGGCTAATGAAAAACTGTTTTTT. Protein product: CASSEIGDTANEKLFF.

V usage is TRBV19 and J usage is TRBJ1-2; TRBD1 aligns across 10 bases. Germline CDR1 and CDR2: LNHDA and SQIVND (reference sequence). The ends lost 7 bases at V and 7 bases at J; junction bases unmatched: 3. The CDR3 has 12 amino acids. The CDR3 sequence: CASKDRGPGYTF. CDR3 nucleotide sequence: TGTGCCAGTAAAGACAGGGGGCCTGGCTACACCTTC.

The rearrangement links TRBV27 to TRBJ2-7; 9 bases are a match to TRBD2. This CDR3 spans 14 amino acids. V dropped 3 bases and J dropped 5; count of bases not matched to a gene: 5. Germline V gives CDR1 MNHEY, CDR2 SMNVEV (reference sequence). CDR3 sequence: CASSFDASGNEQYF. The CDR3 DNA sequence: TGTGCCAGCAGTTTTGACGCTAGCGGGAACGAGCAGTACTTC.

The chain links TRBV28 to TRBJ1-1, with D possibly matching TRBD1 (5 bases). The V gene's germline CDR1 is MDHEN and CDR2 SYDVKM. The V end was cut by 4 bases, the J end by 1 base, with 19 bases between. The CDR3 extends over 17 amino acids. For the CDR3, the DNA is TGTGCCAGCAGTTCTCAGGCCCGCCAGGGTTGGAACACTGAAGCTTTCTTT. Its translation is CASSSQARQGWNTEAFF.

The rearrangement uses TRBV7-9 and TRBJ1-4; D possibly corresponds to TRBD1 (6 bases). This CDR3 contains 14 residues. V shed 2 bases and J shed 8 bases, with 12 bases lying between them. Looked up from germline, CDR1 is SEHNR and CDR2 is FQNEAQ (reference sequence). The CDR3 reads CASSLSGVEEKLFF. Here the CDR3 DNA reads TGTGCCAGCAGCTTATCAGGGGTTGAGGAAAAACTGTTTTTT.

This clone was counted between two and nine times. The rearrangement joins TRBV27 to TRBJ1-1; 7 bases agree with TRBD1. V dropped 5 bases and J dropped 3; count of bases not matched to a gene: 3. Looked up from germline, CDR1 is MNHEY and CDR2 is SMNVEV (reference sequence). The CDR3 extends over 13 amino acids. The CDR3 nucleotides read TGTGCCAGCAGTAGGACAGGATACACTGAAGCTTTCTTT. Protein product: CASSRTGYTEAFF.

The genes are TRBV5-8 and TRBJ1-5, with D unclear. The CDR3 length is 15 residues. Germline V CDR1 and CDR2: SGHTS, YDEGEE. The germline V and J ends were trimmed by 6 bases and 2 bases, with 15 bases remaining between them. The CDR3 nucleotides are TGTGCCAGCATCCCCGGGATCTTAGGCAATCAGCCCCAGCATTTT. Amino acid sequence: CASIPGILGNQPQHF.

The rearrangement links TRBV11-3 to TRBJ1-1; D not certain. In germline, CDR1 is SGHNT, CDR2 YENEEA. V was pared by 1 base and J by 2 bases, with 11 bases between. This CDR3 contains 15 residues. The CDR3 DNA follows: TGTGCCAGCAGCTTAGGTGGTGGCTTTAACACTGAAGCTTTCTTT. This translates into CASSLGGGFNTEAFF.

The chain is built from TRBV9 and TRBJ2-1; 9 bases map to TRBD2. CDR1 and CDR2 (germline): SGDLS, YYNGEE. This CDR3 comprises 16 residues. V was pared by 0 bases and J by 4 bases, with 5 bases of the junction left unmatched. The CDR3 DNA reads TGTGCCAGCAGCGTAGGTAGCGGGAGTAGGTACAATGAGCAGTTCTTC. It yields the protein CASSVGSGSRYNEQFF.

The V and J genes are TRBV28 and TRBJ2-7; possibly TRBD2 for D (6 bases). Trimming pared 2 bases from V and 6 bases from J, leaving 14 bases between. Germline CDR1 and CDR2: MDHEN and SYDVKM. The CDR3 contains 14 residues. This CDR3 is CASSLAGRATEQYF. Written as DNA, the CDR3 is TGTGCCAGCAGTTTAGCGGGAAGGGCCACCGAGCAGTACTTC.

This chain links TRBV28 with TRBJ1-2; D perhaps matches TRBD1 (5 bases). Germline CDR1 reads MDHEN; CDR2 reads SYDVKM. The ends were cut back, 10 bases at V and 6 bases at J, with 24 bases in the middle. The length of the CDR3 is 15 residues. DNA for the CDR3: TGTGCCACCCGACCTGCAGGGTGGTTGTTGAATGGCTACACCTTC. Protein: CATRPAGWLLNGYTF.

A few counts support this clone. The genes are TRBV5-1 and TRBJ2-1; TRBD1 aligns across 7 bases. This CDR3 has 15 residues. Germline lookup yields CDR1 SGHRS and CDR2 YFSETQ. V lost 0 bases and J lost 4; bases outside the gene matches: 4. The CDR3 region has the DNA TGCGCCAGCAGCTTGGGGGGACAGAAATACAATGAGCAGTTCTTC. Protein product: CASSLGGQKYNEQFF.

The rearrangement uses TRBV30 and TRBJ1-5; D is possibly TRBD1 (6 bases). Per the germline V gene, CDR1 is GTSNPN and CDR2 is SVGIG (reference sequence). Trimming pared 3 bases from V and 3 bases from J, leaving 12 bases between. CDR3 length: 14 residues. CDR3 bases: TGTGCCTGGAGCCAGACAGGCTACAATCAGCCCCAGCATTTT. Protein sequence: CAWSQTGYNQPQHF.